The source of this TCR beta chain is a study of beta chain features in type 1 diabetes. Researchers reported sorting CD4+ naive, central memory, regulatory and stem cell-like memory cells via CD45RO/CCR7/CD25/CD127/CD95/CD27. Sorting produced populations that all topped 98% purity. Only a few counts were recorded for this clone. Expressed TCRB transcripts were sequenced, since all the RNA that had been isolated was reverse transcribed. The table came from immunoSEQ multiplex PCR; TCRdb's copy has only in-frame clones and leaves some out. Of over 350,000 clones in the sample, roughly 16% were seen once. The CDR3 is 15 residues long. The V end was cut by 5 bases, the J end by 5 bases, with 17 bases between. CDR1 SEHNR and CDR2 FQNEAQ come from the germline V gene (reference sequence).

The sample taken for sequencing was naive CD4+ T cells from blood. The chain carries TRBV7-9 and TRBJ2-3; D might be TRBD2 (6 bases). The TCR was taken from a young woman in good health. The CDR3 here is CASSTSGVAGDTQYF. The CDR3 coding sequence is TGTGCCAGCAGCACCTCGGGGGTGGCAGGAGATACGCAGTATTTT.